The next 27 T cell receptor beta chains were all read from a single sample in a study of blood T cell repertoires in COVID-19. Method: immunoSEQ multiplex PCR; TCRdb's copy keeps in-frame clones and lacks some. This sample has hundreds of thousands of clones; 70% to 90% occur once, and the top ten carry roughly 0.26%. Sequenced: peripheral blood. These receptor sequences come from a woman aged 18-35 years with acute or convalescent COVID-19.

This clone was recorded only once. This rearrangement joins TRBV27 to TRBJ2-7; the D is unclear. Trimming removed 3 bases from V and 6 bases from J, with 12 bases in between. Per the germline V gene, CDR1 is MNHEY and CDR2 is SMNVEV (reference sequence). The CDR3 length is 13 residues. The CDR3 here is CASSFRAPLEQYF. CDR3 coding DNA: TGTGCCAGCAGTTTCAGAGCGCCTCTCGAGCAGTACTTC.

The V gene is TRBV6-5, the J gene TRBJ2-1, with 9 bases identical to TRBD2. Germline V gene data show CDR1 as MNHEY and CDR2 as SVGAGI. The CDR3 is made up of 14 amino acids. V was pared by 8 bases and J by 3 bases, with 5 bases of the junction left unmatched. The DNA for the CDR3 is TGTGCCAGCGGCTGGCGGGGGGGCTACAATGAGCAGTTCTTC. Its protein product is CASGWRGGYNEQFF.

The V and J genes are TRBV5-1 and TRBJ2-7; TRBD2 aligns across 9 bases. Germline lookup yields CDR1 SGHRS and CDR2 YFSETQ. After removal of 2 bases from V and 2 bases from J, the junction contained 2 bases not matched to a gene. The CDR3 has 14 residues. CDR3 amino acids: CASSFGGGAYEQYF. CDR3 nucleotides: TGCGCCAGCAGCTTCGGCGGGGGGGCCTACGAGCAGTACTTC.

This chain joins TRBV5-1 and TRBJ2-1; D gene uncertain. CDR3 length: 15 amino acids. V lost 0 bases and J lost 4, with 11 bases in between. Germline V gene sequence: CDR1 SGHRS, CDR2 YFSETQ. The CDR3 region is CASSLAVTIYNEQFF. The CDR3 DNA sequence: TGCGCCAGCAGCTTGGCAGTTACTATTTACAATGAGCAGTTCTTC.

The chain joins TRBV9 to TRBJ2-1; 8 bases align to TRBD1. The length of the CDR3 is 16 residues. Germline loops: CDR1 SGDLS, CDR2 YYNGEE. The V gene end was trimmed by 4 bases and the J gene end by 3 bases; junction bases not matched to a gene: 9. CDR3 region: CASSPLGQGSYNEQFF. The CDR3 DNA reads TGTGCCAGCAGCCCCCTAGGACAGGGAAGCTACAATGAGCAGTTCTTC.

CDR3 in DNA: TGTGCCAGCAGCTTAGTGGGGCGTTCATCCTACGAGCAGTACTTC. Translated: CASSLVGRSSYEQYF. This chain links TRBV13 with TRBJ2-7; D possibly corresponds to TRBD1 (5 bases). Trimming shortened V by 1 base and J by 1 base, and 11 bases separated the two germline ends. Germline V CDR1 and CDR2: PRHDT, FYEKMQ (reference sequence). The CDR3 extends over 15 amino acids. Drawing the rest from reference TRBV13 and TRBJ2-7, the complete variable domain is AAGVIQSPRHLIKEKRETATLKCYPIPRHDTVYWYQQGPGQDPQFLISFYEKMQSDKGSIPDRFSAQQFSDYHSELNMSSLELGDSALYFCASSLVGRSSYEQYFGPGTRLTVT.

The chain joins TRBV6-5 to TRBJ1-1, with a tentative D call TRBD1 (6 bases). CDR1 MNHEY and CDR2 SVGAGI come from the germline V gene. This CDR3 comprises 14 residues. The germline V and J ends were trimmed by 6 bases and 3 bases, with 14 bases remaining between them. This chain's CDR3 is CASRDRQVHTEAFF. CDR3 nucleotide sequence: TGTGCCAGCAGGGATCGACAGGTGCACACTGAAGCTTTCTTT.

The rearrangement links TRBV7-7 to TRBJ1-3, with D unclear. Germline assignment: CDR1 SSHAT and CDR2 FNYEAQ (reference sequence). The CDR3 length is 15 residues. V was cut by 6 bases and J by 2 bases, with 14 bases left in between. The CDR3 loop is CASRRRFLTGNTIYF. CDR3 sequence (DNA): TGTGCCAGCAGACGCAGGTTCCTCACTGGAAACACCATATATTTT.

The chain has TRBV27 and TRBJ1-6, with 7 bases matching TRBD1. The J segment lost 5 bases and the V segment lost 4 bases, leaving 5 bases of the junction unmatched. The length of the CDR3 is 15 residues. CDR1 is MNHEY and CDR2 is SMNVEV in the germline V gene (reference sequence). Here the CDR3 DNA reads TGTGCCAGCAGTTGGACGGGACAGAATAATTCACCCCTCCACTTT. Amino acids: CASSWTGQNNSPLHF.

The table lists this clone with a count of one. The V and J genes are TRBV30 and TRBJ1-2; D might be TRBD1 (6 bases). The CDR3 has 14 amino acids. The V end lost 3 bases, the J end lost 6 bases, and 17 bases lay between the germline ends. Germline-derived CDR1 and CDR2 are GTSNPN and SVGIG (reference sequence). The CDR3 nucleotides read TGTGCCTGGAGCAGTCTGCCTGCAGGGGATGGCTACACCTTC. Encoded protein: CAWSSLPAGDGYTF.

CDR3 DNA: TGTGCCAGCACCCTAGGGGGCAAAGGCTACACCTTC. This gives the protein CASTLGGKGYTF. This chain connects TRBV7-9 to TRBJ1-2; 7 bases agree with TRBD1. This CDR3 is 12 amino acids long. CDR1 and CDR2 (germline): SEHNR, FQNEAQ (reference sequence). V dropped 7 bases and J dropped 8; count of bases not matched to a gene: 7.

The CDR3 is CASSLEGQLNQPQHF. Here the CDR3 DNA reads TGTGCCAGCAGCTTAGAGGGCCAGCTGAATCAGCCCCAGCATTTT. The chain links TRBV11-2 to TRBJ1-5; D gene uncertain. The CDR3 length is 15 residues. Germline CDR1 reads SGHAT; CDR2 reads FQNNGV. The V and J ends lost 0 bases and 4 bases respectively, with 10 bases between them.

The DNA of the CDR3 is TGTGCCAGCAGCACTGGACTAGCGGGACTAGATACGCAGTATTTT. It yields the protein CASSTGLAGLDTQYF. The J gene is TRBJ2-3, the V gene TRBV7-2; TRBD2 agrees at 12 bases. J lost 5 bases, V lost 5 bases, and 5 bases had no gene match. The CDR3 has 15 residues. CDR1 and CDR2 (germline): SGHTA, FQGNSA.

With respect to this clone: The conserved closing phenylalanine or tryptophan is absent in this CDR3, likely reflecting a read error. The DNA is omitted, as the CDR3 cannot be located on it reliably, and the CDR3 follows TCRdb's listing. This rearrangement joins TRBV5-3 to TRBJ1-1; TRBD1 reflects the table's D call only, with no check against the DNA. TRBV5-3 belongs to the ORF category, with a function that is uncertain. The CDR3 has 8 residues if both end residues are counted. The CDR3 is CARSTDRQ.

The J gene is TRBJ1-2, the V gene TRBV30; 9 bases fit TRBD1. V was clipped by 0 bases and J by 5 bases; unmatched bases: 19. The germline CDR1 and CDR2 sequences are GTSNPN and SVGIG (reference sequence). The length of the CDR3 is 19 residues. Here the CDR3 reads CAWSVWGRGQGGGGYGYTF. The CDR3 DNA reads as TGTGCCTGGAGTGTATGGGGTCGGGGACAGGGTGGAGGGGGATATGGCTACACCTTC.

This clone was observed a few times. V gene TRBV11-2 combines with J gene TRBJ1-5; 7 positions match TRBD1. From germline, CDR1 is SGHAT and CDR2 FQNNGV. Trimming took 2 bases from V and 9 from J; bases not matched to a gene: 10. This CDR3 comprises 15 residues. The CDR3 loop reads CASSLTGTVETPQHF. CDR3 bases: TGTGCCAGCAGCTTAACGGGGACAGTTGAAACGCCCCAGCATTTT. Supplemented by reference TRBV11-2 and TRBJ1-5, the full variable domain reads EAGVAQSPRYKIIEKRQSVAFWCNPISGHATLYWYQQILGQGPKLLIQFQNNGVVDDSQLPKDRFSAERLKGVDSTLKIQPAKLEDSAVYLCASSLTGTVETPQHFGDGTRLSIL.

The chain links TRBV5-1 to TRBJ1-3, with D tentatively TRBD1 (5 bases). V gave up 2 bases and J gave up 5 bases, with 17 bases separating them. Germline CDR1 and CDR2: SGHRS and YFSETQ. This CDR3 has 16 residues. As DNA, the CDR3 is TGCGCCAGCAGCTTAGGGGAACAAACTAAGAGAAACACCATATATTTT. This translates into CASSLGEQTKRNTIYF.

The chain recombines TRBV18 with TRBJ1-2, with no clear D. The CDR3 covers 16 residues. V was shortened by 2 bases and J by 0 bases, with 13 bases between the two germline ends. In germline, CDR1 is KGHSH, CDR2 LQKENI. CDR3 DNA sequence: TGTGCCAGCTCACCAAGTTTCGCAGTCCCTAACTATGGCTACACCTTC. As protein: CASSPSFAVPNYGYTF.

V usage is TRBV19 and J usage is TRBJ1-2, with 7 bases that match TRBD1. The germline gives CDR1 LNHDA, CDR2 SQIVND (reference sequence). The CDR3 runs to 15 residues. V was clipped by 5 bases and J by 4 bases; unmatched bases: 10. The CDR3 DNA follows: TGTGCCAGTAGTCCGACAGGGTTTCAGGGCTATGGCTACACCTTC. This sequence encodes CASSPTGFQGYGYTF.

The chain is built from TRBV6-6 and TRBJ2-2; the D gene is possibly TRBD1 (7 bases). This CDR3 comprises 19 residues. V was shortened by 5 bases and J by 0 bases, with 22 bases between the two germline ends. The germline gives CDR1 MNHNY, CDR2 SVGAGI (reference sequence). In nucleotides, the CDR3 is TGTGCCAGCAGTCCAGGACTACTTAGGGGGCTCGCGAACACCGGGGAGCTGTTTTTT. It translates to CASSPGLLRGLANTGELFF.

The chain carries TRBV27 and TRBJ2-7, with 9 bases that match TRBD1. Germline V gene lookup returns CDR1 MNHEY and CDR2 SMNVEV (reference sequence). The CDR3 has 15 residues. V was clipped by 3 bases and J by 4 bases; unmatched bases: 7. CDR3 nucleotides: TGTGCCAGCAGTTTGGGAACAGGGGGCTTGTACGAGCAGTACTTC. Amino acids: CASSLGTGGLYEQYF.

CDR3 coding DNA: TGTGCCAGCAGCTTGCGGGGGAGCTCCTACAATGAGCAGTTCTTC. Its translation is CASSLRGSSYNEQFF. This chain uses TRBV5-4 with TRBJ2-1; D perhaps matches TRBD2 (6 bases). In germline, CDR1 is SGHNT, CDR2 YYREEE (reference sequence). The CDR3 is 15 amino acids. V lost 1 base to trimming and J lost 0 bases, with 8 bases between them.

V gene TRBV29-1 combines with J gene TRBJ1-1, with D uncertain. Trimming took 4 bases from V and 8 from J, leaving 17 bases between them. This CDR3 comprises 13 residues. Germline CDR1 and CDR2: SQVTM and ANQGSEA. In DNA form, the CDR3 reads TGCAGCGTTGCCTCAGGCCCCTTTACCGAAGCTTTCTTT. Its translation: CSVASGPFTEAFF.

The rearrangement joins TRBV12-3 or TRBV12-4 to TRBJ1-5; D is undetermined. The CDR3 covers 12 residues. V was cut by 1 base and J by 14 bases, with 12 bases left in between. CDR3 sequence: CASSLGKEVEHF. The CDR3 DNA reads as TGTGCCAGCAGTTTAGGGAAGGAGGTAGAGCATTTT.

The chain recombines TRBV24-1 with TRBJ1-5; D not resolved. The CDR3 is 9 residues long. V lost 12 bases and J 6 bases, leaving 5 bases between the germline ends. Germline loops: CDR1 KGHDR, CDR2 SFDVKD. The CDR3 DNA follows: TGTGCCGTCGGTCAGCCCCAGCATTTT. Protein: CAVGQPQHF.

The J gene is TRBJ2-6, the V gene TRBV5-4; a possible D gene is TRBD1 (6 bases). Trimming cost V 4 bases and J 0 bases, with 14 bases left between them. The CDR3 loop spans 17 amino acids. Germline V gives CDR1 SGHNT, CDR2 YYREEE (reference sequence). CDR3 DNA sequence: TGTGCCAGCAGCCCTCAACAGGGCTACTCTGGGGCCAACGTCCTGACTTTC. Amino acid sequence: CASSPQQGYSGANVLTF. Variable domain in full (rest from reference TRBV5-4 and TRBJ2-6): ETGVTQSPTHLIKTRGQQVTLRCSSQSGHNTVSWYQQALGQGPQFIFQYYREEENGRGNFPPRFSGLQFPNYSSELNVNALELDDSALYLCASSPQQGYSGANVLTFGAGSRLTVL.

V gene TRBV6-6 combines with J gene TRBJ1-4; 12 bases line up with TRBD1. The J segment lost 7 bases and the V segment lost 5 bases, leaving 5 bases of the junction unmatched. CDR1 and CDR2 (germline): MNHNY, SVGAGI (reference sequence). The CDR3 spans 15 residues. CDR3 coding DNA: TGTGCCAGCAGTACCCGGGACAGGGGGCTTGAAAAACTGTTTTTT. It is translated as CASSTRDRGLEKLFF.